This T cell receptor (beta chain) was captured by sequencing in a study of T cell responses to AZD1222 COVID-19 vaccine. Study outcomes and limitations: The repertoires were collected only after the peak T cell response. Clonal diversity was possibly underestimated, and the donors were mostly white British, with more females.

Method: immunoSEQ multiplex PCR; TCRdb's copy keeps in-frame clones and lacks some. The profile shows about 150,000 clones, about 89% of them singletons. The CDR3 length is 15 residues. V lost 2 bases and J 7 bases, leaving 14 bases between the germline ends. In germline, CDR1 is LGHNA, CDR2 YSLEER. On this clone itself: Its target is not known.

The V and J genes are TRBV4-3 and TRBJ1-4; TRBD1 is a possible D gene (6 bases). This sequence originates from an adult who received the AZD1222 COVID-19 vaccine. This specimen consisted of peripheral blood, obtained 28 days after the second AZD1222 dose. CDR3: CASSQWGGQGEKLFF. The CDR3 bases are TGCGCCAGCAGCCAATGGGGGGGCCAAGGTGAAAAACTGTTTTTT.